The text below deals with one TCR beta chain. The antigen remains unidentified. This CDR3 has 13 residues. The V and J ends lost 3 bases and 3 bases respectively, with 11 bases between them. Germline CDR1 is DFQATT and CDR2 is SNEGSKA (reference sequence). These data are taken from a study of T cell responses to AZD1222 COVID-19 vaccine. The data were produced by immunoSEQ multiplex PCR, yet TCRdb's version contains in-frame clones alone and is incomplete. The data contain 95,000 to 120,000 clones, around 84% of them seen just once; the ten biggest clones take up roughly 3%. Study-wide points: The donor group comprised mostly white British people and more females; the analysis possibly underestimated clonal diversity. Only 5 or 6 individuals given AZD1222 were seropositive at baseline. Dominant CD4 TCR responses targeted spike regions 160-218 and 743-854.

This chain uses TRBV20-1 with TRBJ1-1; D gene uncertain. Sequenced here: peripheral blood, sampled on day 0 of AZD1222 vaccination. This sequence was found in an adult in good health. The CDR3 spells CSASRGGDTEAFF. The CDR3 DNA reads TGCAGTGCTAGTCGAGGTGGAGACACTGAAGCTTTCTTT.